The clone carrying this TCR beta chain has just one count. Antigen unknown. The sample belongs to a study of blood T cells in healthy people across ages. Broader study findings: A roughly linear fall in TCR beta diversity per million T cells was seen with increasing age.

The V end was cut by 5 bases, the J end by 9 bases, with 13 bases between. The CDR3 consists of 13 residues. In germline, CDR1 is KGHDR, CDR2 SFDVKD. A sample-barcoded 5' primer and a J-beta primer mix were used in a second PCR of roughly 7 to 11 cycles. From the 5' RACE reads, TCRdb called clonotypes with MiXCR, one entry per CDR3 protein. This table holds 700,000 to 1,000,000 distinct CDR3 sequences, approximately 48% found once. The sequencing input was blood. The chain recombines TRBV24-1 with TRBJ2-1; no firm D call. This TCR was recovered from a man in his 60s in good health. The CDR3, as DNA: TGTGCCACCAGTGTTCGACTGGCCGGTGAGCAGTTCTTC. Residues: CATSVRLAGEQFF.